What follows are 13 T cell receptor beta chains derived from one specimen sequenced in a study of blood T cell repertoires in COVID-19. Assay used: immunoSEQ multiplex PCR; TCRdb lists only in-frame clones, some missing. The sample shows roughly 60,000 clones, about 82% of them seen only once. Source material: peripheral blood. These receptors came from a human donor in a cohort sampled during active COVID-19.

The chain is built from TRBV6-5 and TRBJ2-1, with TRBD1 matching 8 bases. The CDR3 spans 15 residues. The V gene end was trimmed by 5 bases and the J gene end by 8 bases; junction bases not matched to a gene: 11. Germline V lookup: CDR1 MNHEY, CDR2 SVGAGI. The CDR3 here is CASSKRGQGADEQFF. CDR3 sequence (DNA): TGTGCCAGCAGTAAGAGAGGACAGGGTGCGGATGAGCAGTTCTTC.

This clone was recorded a few times. The chain carries TRBV11-2 and TRBJ1-2; TRBD1 matches 8 bases. The CDR3 totals 13 residues. Germline V gives CDR1 SGHAT, CDR2 FQNNGV. With V trimmed by 3 bases and J by 4 bases, 1 base remained unmatched. The CDR3, as DNA: TGTGCCAGCAGCTTTCAGGGGGCCTATGGCTACACCTTC. This encodes CASSFQGAYGYTF.

The chain links TRBV6-4 to TRBJ2-1, with D perhaps matching TRBD2 (7 bases). V was shortened by 1 base and J by 1 base, with 11 bases between the two germline ends. The germline gives CDR1 MRHNA, CDR2 SNTAGT. The CDR3 consists of 16 residues. The CDR3 DNA follows: TGTGCCAGCAGTGACTTAGGGGGACTATCCTACAATGAGCAGTTCTTC. The encoded protein is CASSDLGGLSYNEQFF.

The chain couples TRBV9 to TRBJ1-1, with 7 bases that match TRBD1. This CDR3 contains 15 residues. V gave up 2 bases and J gave up 4 bases; unmatched junction bases: 8. CDR1 and CDR2 (germline): SGDLS, YYNGEE. The CDR3 sequence: CASSVTGDLSTEAFF. CDR3 DNA: TGTGCCAGCAGCGTTACAGGGGACCTGAGCACTGAAGCTTTCTTT.

J is TRBJ1-2 and V is TRBV9; D not resolved. This CDR3 is 14 amino acids long. Trimming left V 1 base short and J 0 bases short, with 7 bases between. Germline V gives CDR1 SGDLS, CDR2 YYNGEE. The CDR3 here is CASSVTQTNYGYTF. Here the CDR3 DNA reads TGTGCCAGCAGCGTAACCCAGACTAACTATGGCTACACCTTC.

The chain joins TRBV7-2 to TRBJ2-5; D is uncertain. Between the trimmed V and J ends, which lost 3 bases and 4 bases, there was a span of 3 bases. There are 11 residues in the CDR3. Looked up from germline, CDR1 is SGHTA and CDR2 is FQGNSA. In nucleotides, the CDR3 is TGTGCCAGCAGCTTTCTAGAGACCCAGTACTTC. Translated, it gives CASSFLETQYF.

This chain connects TRBV29-1 to TRBJ1-1; the D is unclear. CDR3 length equals 13 residues. The germline V gene encodes CDR1 SQVTM and CDR2 ANQGSEA. The CDR3 sequence is CVFAGSPNTEAFF. DNA for the CDR3: TGCGTATTCGCAGGCTCTCCGAACACTGAAGCTTTCTTT.

The CDR3 nucleotides are TGTGCCAGCAGTATACCGCGGACAGGGGTGGGCACCGGGGAGCTGTTTTTT. Translating it yields CASSIPRTGVGTGELFF. This chain connects TRBV28 to TRBJ2-2, with 9 positions matching TRBD1. The CDR3 totals 17 residues. J lost 4 bases, V lost 5 bases, and 11 bases had no gene match. Germline V gives CDR1 MDHEN, CDR2 SYDVKM.

The chain has TRBV5-1 and TRBJ2-7; D gene ambiguous. In germline, CDR1 is SGHRS, CDR2 YFSETQ. The V gene lost 0 bases and the J gene lost 0 bases, with 7 bases spanning the gap. CDR3 size: 14 residues. The CDR3 here is CASSLGYNSYEQYF. CDR3 nucleotides: TGCGCCAGCAGCTTGGGTTACAACTCCTACGAGCAGTACTTC. The full variable domain, with the rest looked up from reference TRBV5-1 and TRBJ2-7, is KAGVTQTPRYLIKTRGQQVTLSCSPISGHRSVSWYQQTPGQGLQFLFEYFSETQRNKGNFPGRFSGRQFSNSRSEMNVSTLELGDSALYLCASSLGYNSYEQYFGPGTRLTVT.

The rearrangement uses TRBV5-6 and TRBJ2-7; 13 nucleotides match TRBD2. CDR3 length: 14 residues. V dropped 4 bases and J dropped 5; count of bases not matched to a gene: 3. The germline gives CDR1 SGHDT, CDR2 YYEEEE. The CDR3 coding sequence is TGTGCCAGCAGCCAGGGGACTAGCGGGGACGAGCAGTACTTC. This sequence encodes CASSQGTSGDEQYF.

The V gene is TRBV5-6, the J gene TRBJ2-3; TRBD2 matches 8 bases. The CDR3 spans 15 residues. Germline V gives CDR1 SGHDT, CDR2 YYEEEE. Germline trimming cut 2 bases from V and 4 bases from J; bases unmatched to any gene: 6. Written as DNA, the CDR3 is TGTGCCAGCAGCTTAGCGGGACTAGACTCAGATACGCAGTATTTT. This sequence encodes CASSLAGLDSDTQYF.

The gene calls are TRBV24-1 and TRBJ2-5; TRBD1 matches 8 bases. CDR1 is KGHDR and CDR2 is SFDVKD in the germline V gene. V was pared by 7 bases and J by 2 bases, with 5 bases of the junction left unmatched. The CDR3 contains 14 residues. In nucleotides, the CDR3 is TGTGCCACCAGCTCAGGGGGCCGGCAAGAGACCCAGTACTTC. Its protein product is CATSSGGRQETQYF.

The gene calls are TRBV25-1 and TRBJ1-4, with a tentative D call TRBD1 (6 bases). Germline-derived CDR1 and CDR2 are MGHDK and SYGVNS. This CDR3 has 17 amino acids. V was pared by 3 bases and J by 4 bases, with 18 bases between. This CDR3 is CASSDRDKGRYNEKLFF. In nucleotides, the CDR3 is TGTGCCAGCAGTGACCGGGACAAGGGACGGTATAATGAAAAACTGTTTTTT.